Given below is one T cell receptor (beta chain) in context. Its antigen specificity is not known. Base qualities were left out, and no much larger clone turns up one base away. The method was 5' RACE. Sequencing relied on an Illumina HiSeq 2000. Template switching introduced a universal primer binding site; the final cDNA contained a unique molecular identifier, enabling accurate counting of TCR cDNA molecules. Specific primers in the conserved constant-segment region were used to synthesize first-strand cDNA for TCR alpha and beta chains. Each cDNA library was double barcoded, with a SMART-Mk sample barcode plus Illumina barcodes, to control for contamination. TruSeq adapter sequences, together with Illumina sample barcodes, were added in two successive PCR steps. The TCR alpha and beta cDNA libraries were sequenced on the Illumina HiSeq platform using custom primers. As for the original processing: Unique molecular identifiers were extracted from raw reads with MiGEC, and CDR3 positions were determined with MiXCR. For each individual, recombination models were inferred using an EM algorithm with the repgenHMM and IGoR tools. The analysis of shared clonotypes was done with the tcR package in R, with sharing normalized by the product of cloneset sizes. Out-of-frame nonproductive sequences were analyzed to study raw recombination free of thymic and clonal selection effects. TCRdb reworked the public reads: Q25 trimming with fastp, MiXCR clone assembly, productive beta chains retained. Every CDR3 protein is listed once, alongside the most common genes and DNA of its rows. The V and J calls reflect TCRdb's pipeline rather than the authors' work. Recorded for this sample are some 660,000 distinct CDR3 sequences; approximately 9% of them occurred a single time. The leading ten clones occupy around 0.98% of the sample.

Only healthy Caucasian donors were included. Three pairs of female monozygotic twins, all aged roughly 18 to 29 years, were included in the twin cohort. RNA for TCR libraries was isolated from peripheral blood mononuclear cells. The data originate from a study of identical twins (TCRdb year 2016). As for the study more broadly: TCR alpha and beta repertoires from monozygotic twins, unrelated adults of various ages and cord blood were deep-sequenced to test whether fetal clonotypes persist. To rule out contamination, the twin experiments were replicated at different times with different library preparation protocols. Overall study results and their limits: Fewer insertions were carried by abundant cord blood beta clonotypes, a similar but weaker trend appeared in young adult naive repertoires, and no such trend appeared in memory repertoires. Zero-insertion analyses could be partly confounded by invariant T cells such as MAIT and iNKT, although diverse VJ usage argued against such confounding for most clonotypes. Compared with coincidental sharing between unrelated individuals, an excess of low generation-probability sequences was observed among out-of-frame TCR alpha sequences shared between twins. Because the same donors could not be followed over many years, conclusions were based on cross-sectional statistical analysis. In monozygotic twins, out-of-frame TCR alpha sharing was systematically underestimated by recombination models, although the models agreed with sharing between unrelated individuals. In beta out-of-frame sequences, excess twin sharing was weaker, because having fewer shared sequences lowered the signal-to-noise ratio.

The CDR3 covers 16 residues, taking in both the cysteine and the phenylalanine. The DNA shown is the 48-base CDR3, in frame from base 1. As encoded in the germline V gene, CDR1 is MDHEN while CDR2 is SYDVKM. V and J are truncated by 4 bases and 0 bases respectively, leaving an intervening sequence of 16 bases. In addition, the sample was reused for a study of yellow fever vaccine responses in identical twins. Per the second study: According to the authors, in identical twins the way T cells responded to vaccination appeared partly convergent and partly personalized. In identical twins, the study followed T cell clones that responded to the vaccine with precision.

This sequence was found in a woman in her late teens or twenties in good health. The sample comprised PBMCs. The rearranged segments are TRBV28 and TRBJ2-7; TRBD2 might be the D gene, on 6 matching bases. The encoded CDR3 is CASSSSGTPNSYEQYF. The sequenced DNA is TGTGCCAGCAGTTCCTCCGGGACTCCTAACTCCTACGAGCAGTACTTC.